This is a list of T cell receptor beta chains from one sample in a study of T cells after yellow fever vaccination. MiXCR, applied by TCRdb to the 5' RACE reads, yields one record per CDR3 protein. This sample has hundreds of thousands of distinct CDR3 sequences, with about 10% found just once. The sample consisted of CD4+ T cells sorted from PBMCs, taken 5 days after the yellow fever booster vaccination. The origin of the receptors is a man aged 18 to 29 who received the YFV17D yellow fever vaccine. CDR3s include the opening cysteine and the closing phenylalanine or tryptophan. Fields, in order: clone size, V gene, CDR3 protein. Not all rows give a size; the values are once, few, many and, for expanded clones, a class.

>many|TRBV29-1
CSVVRASDTQYF
>.|TRBV20-1
CSARRQGRGYTEAFF
>few|TRBV12-3/TRBV12-4
CASSPPRAARMAFF
>few|TRBV6-1
CASSEPGLAAYEQYF
>.|TRBV5-1
CASSLTGQRTPLHF
>.|TRBV7-2
CASSPGSPETQYF
>few|TRBV4-3
CASSQETRGNTIYF
>few|TRBV7-2
CASSLYGRGYGYTF
>few|TRBV7-2
CASSLAQTSGGYNEQFF
>many|TRBV7-3
CASSLQGSMNTEAFF
>few|TRBV7-3
CASSPTARFEETQYF
>few|TRBV5-8
CASSFGTANQPQHF
>many|TRBV4-2
CASSPLAGGPETQYF
>.|TRBV7-2
CASSPGQVPLHF
>few|TRBV10-3
CAISESKSGGGDTQYF
>few|TRBV2
CASTERPTDTQYF
>.|TRBV7-9
CASSLGAEAYGYTF
>.|TRBV6-6
CASTPRGLAGGYTF
>few|TRBV12-3/TRBV12-4
CASSPRIWGQSGNTIYF
>many|TRBV12-3/TRBV12-4
CASSLDQPQHF